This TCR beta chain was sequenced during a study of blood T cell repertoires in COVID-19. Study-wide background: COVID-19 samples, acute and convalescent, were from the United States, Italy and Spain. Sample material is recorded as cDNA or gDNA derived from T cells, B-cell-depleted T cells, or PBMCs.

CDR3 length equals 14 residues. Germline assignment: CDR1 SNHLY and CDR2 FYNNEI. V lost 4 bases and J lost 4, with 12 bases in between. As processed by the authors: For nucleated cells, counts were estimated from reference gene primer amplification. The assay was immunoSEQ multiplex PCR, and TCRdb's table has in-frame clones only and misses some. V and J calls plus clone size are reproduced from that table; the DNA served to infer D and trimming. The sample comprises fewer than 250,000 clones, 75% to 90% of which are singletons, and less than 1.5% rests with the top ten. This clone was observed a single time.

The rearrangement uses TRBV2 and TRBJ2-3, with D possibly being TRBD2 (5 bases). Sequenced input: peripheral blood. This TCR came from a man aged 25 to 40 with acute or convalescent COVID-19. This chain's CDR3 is CASSVRVTADTQYF. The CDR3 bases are TGTGCCAGCAGTGTGAGGGTTACAGCAGATACGCAGTATTTT.